Listed below are T cell receptor beta chains from one sample, sequenced in a study of T cell responses to AZD1222 COVID-19 vaccine. Assay: immunoSEQ multiplex PCR; the TCRdb copy retains only in-frame clones and omits some. The table shows about 110,000 clones, with approximately 88% occurring only once. This sample comprised peripheral blood, obtained 28 days after the second AZD1222 dose. Every receptor here comes from an adult who received the AZD1222 COVID-19 vaccine. CDR3s include the opening cysteine and the closing phenylalanine or tryptophan. D genes are given only for firm matches. Not all rows give a size; the values are once, few, many and, for expanded clones, a class.

>TRBV20-1|-|TRBJ2-7|-|13
CSASFAGLSEQYF
TGCAGTGCTAGTTTTGCAGGGTTGAGCGAGCAGTACTTC
>TRBV10-3|-|TRBJ1-3|-|15
CAISHTTNSGNTIYF
TGTGCCATCAGCCATACAACGAACTCTGGAAACACCATATATTTT
>TRBV10-1|-|TRBJ1-4|-|15
CASRAGRATNEKLFF
TGCGCCAGCCGGGCAGGTAGGGCAACTAATGAAAAACTGTTTTTT
>TRBV5-4|TRBD2|TRBJ2-3|-|19
CASSPHWTSGGSPPDTQYF
TGTGCCAGCAGCCCCCATTGGACTAGCGGGGGTTCTCCTCCAGATACGCAGTATTTT
>TRBV5-1|TRBD1|TRBJ1-1|-|15
CASSLGDRGNTEAFF
TGCGCCAGCAGCTTGGGGGACAGGGGGAACACTGAAGCTTTCTTT
>TRBV25-1|-|TRBJ2-5|-|15
CASSGRLSYKETQYF
TGTGCCAGCAGTGGCCGACTATCATACAAAGAGACCCAGTACTTC
>TRBV27|-|TRBJ2-1|-|15
CASSLSSSTYNEQFF
TGTGCCAGCAGTTTATCTAGTAGCACCTACAATGAGCAGTTCTTC
>TRBV2|-|TRBJ1-2|-|11
CASSGLGGYTF
TGTGCCAGCAGTGGGCTGGGTGGCTACACCTTC
>TRBV7-9|-|TRBJ1-2|-|13
CASVEAGSYGYTF
TGTGCCAGCGTAGAGGCGGGATCCTATGGCTACACCTTC
>TRBV5-8|-|TRBJ2-5|-|16
CASSLGLQEHQETQYF
TGTGCCAGCAGCTTGGGTCTGCAAGAGCACCAAGAGACCCAGTACTTC
>TRBV4-2|-|TRBJ1-3|-|16
CASSPSTVFSGNTIYF
TGTGCCAGCAGCCCATCGACTGTTTTCTCTGGAAACACCATATATTTT
>TRBV18|-|TRBJ1-2|-|12
CASSPGGSGYTF
TGTGCCAGCTCACCGGGAGGATCTGGCTACACCTTC
>TRBV14|-|TRBJ1-2|-|15
CASSQESAQSYGYTF
TGTGCCAGCAGCCAAGAGTCTGCGCAGAGCTATGGCTACACCTTC
>TRBV29-1|-|TRBJ2-3|few|12
CSAGTLGDTQYF
TGCAGTGCCGGGACCCTGGGAGATACGCAGTATTTT
>TRBV7-3|TRBD1|TRBJ2-5|-|16
CASSLNGRGLRETQYF
TGTGCCAGCAGCTTAAATGGCAGGGGGCTACGGGAGACCCAGTACTTC
>TRBV11-2|TRBD1|TRBJ2-3|-|16
CASSNRGQGFTDTQYF
TGTGCCAGCAGTAACCGGGGACAGGGTTTCACAGATACGCAGTATTTT
>TRBV24-1|-|TRBJ1-4|once|15
CATSDGKWCGFKLFF
TGTGCCACCAGTGATGGAAAATGGTGTGGATTTAAACTGTTTTTT
>TRBV28|-|TRBJ2-5|-|11
CASSRRGTQYF
TGTGCCAGCAGCCGCCGTGGGACCCAGTACTTC
>TRBV10-3|-|TRBJ2-1|-|14
CAISESSANNEQFF
TGTGCCATCAGTGAGTCGTCGGCAAACAATGAGCAGTTCTTC
>TRBV10-2|-|TRBJ2-2|-|14
CASSEQGNTGELFF
TGCGCCAGCAGTGAACAGGGGAACACCGGGGAGCTGTTTTTT
>TRBV7-6|-|TRBJ2-7|-|15
CASSRLLGQTYEQYF
TGTGCCAGCAGTCGACTCCTAGGACAGACCTACGAGCAGTACTTC
>TRBV6-1|TRBD1|TRBJ1-2|-|16
CASSAMGQGANYGYTF
TGTGCCAGCAGTGCTATGGGACAGGGAGCTAACTATGGCTACACCTTC
>TRBV6-5|-|TRBJ2-5|once|15
CASSYELLASETQYF
TGTGCCAGCAGTTACGAGCTCCTTGCGTCGGAGACCCAGTACTTC
>TRBV4-3|TRBD1|TRBJ2-1|-|16
CASSQGTGTYYNEQFF
TGCGCCAGCAGCCAAGGGACAGGGACATACTACAATGAGCAGTTCTTC
>TRBV6-2/TRBV6-3|-|TRBJ1-5|-|15
CASSQPSGYNQPQHF
TGTGCCAGCAGTCAACCATCAGGGTACAATCAGCCCCAGCATTTT
>TRBV18|-|TRBJ1-1|-|13
CASSPPGVPEAFF
TGTGCCAGCTCACCACCGGGGGTCCCTGAAGCTTTCTTT
>TRBV5-6|-|TRBJ2-2|once|14
CASSFRREVGELFF
TGTGCCAGCAGCTTTAGGAGGGAAGTCGGGGAGCTGTTTTTT
>TRBV7-2|-|TRBJ2-5|-|12
CASSLSRETQYF
TGTGCCAGCAGCTTATCTAGAGAGACCCAGTACTTC